A selection of T cell receptor beta chains follows, all from one sample in a study of blood T cell repertoires in COVID-19. Measured with immunoSEQ multiplex PCR; TCRdb has only the in-frame clones, and not every one. The table shows 100,000 to 150,000 clones, with around four fifths occurring only once. Material for sequencing was peripheral blood. All receptors derive from a human donor in a cohort sampled during active COVID-19. The CDR3 runs from the conserved cysteine through the conserved F or W. The D gene is left open where the match is weak. The size field is filled for only some rows; it gives once, few, many or a size class.

TRBV19	TRBJ2-5	-	TRBD1	TGTGCCAGTAGTATCGGGGGACAGGGGATAGAGACCCAGTACTTC	CASSIGGQGIETQYF
TRBV27	TRBJ2-7	-	TRBD2	TGTGCCAGCAGACAGGGACTAGCGGGAGTCTACGAGCAGTACTTC	CASRQGLAGVYEQYF
TRBV28	TRBJ2-7	-	-	TGTGCCAGCAGCCTCATCTACAGGGATGAGCAGTACTTC	CASSLIYRDEQYF
TRBV20-1	TRBJ2-1	-	-	TGCAGTGCTAGTTCGGGACTTACCCTCAATGAGCAGTTCTTC	CSASSGLTLNEQFF
TRBV28	TRBJ1-4	-	TRBD1	TGTGCCAGCAGTTCCTCAGGGGGGCGCGAAAAACTGTTTTTT	CASSSSGGREKLFF
TRBV18	TRBJ2-2	few	TRBD1	TGTGCCAGCTCACCGGGGGCCAGAGGGACAGACAACACCGGGGAGCTGTTTTTT	CASSPGARGTDNTGELFF
TRBV5-1	TRBJ2-3	-	-	TGCGCCAGCAGGTCTCAACCGGGACAACTGGGAGATACGCAGTATTTT	CASRSQPGQLGDTQYF
TRBV6-5	TRBJ1-4	-	-	TGTGCCAGCAGTTCCAGCAGGGGCGGGGAAAAACTGTTTTTT	CASSSSRGGEKLFF
TRBV28	TRBJ1-2	-	-	TGTGCCAGCAGTTTACCTGGGCAGATCTATGGCTACACCTTC	CASSLPGQIYGYTF
TRBV11-2	TRBJ2-7	few	-	TGTGCCAGCAGCCTTGCGGTACAGGGATACGAGCAGTACTTC	CASSLAVQGYEQYF
TRBV29-1	TRBJ1-1	-	-	TGCAGCGCCAAAACGGGTTCCGACACTGAAGCTTTCTTT	CSAKTGSDTEAFF
TRBV28	TRBJ1-4	-	TRBD1	TGTGCGAGCCGGGACAGGGGGCCTCTGAATGAAAAACTGTTTTTT	CASRDRGPLNEKLFF